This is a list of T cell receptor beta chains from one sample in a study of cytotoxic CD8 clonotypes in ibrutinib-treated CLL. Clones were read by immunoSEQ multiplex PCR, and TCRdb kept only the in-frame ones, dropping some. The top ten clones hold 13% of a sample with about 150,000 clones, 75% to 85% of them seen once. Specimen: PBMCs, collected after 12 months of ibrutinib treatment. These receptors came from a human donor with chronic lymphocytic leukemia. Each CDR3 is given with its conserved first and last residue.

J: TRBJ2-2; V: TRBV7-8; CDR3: CASSSGTGYGAGELFF
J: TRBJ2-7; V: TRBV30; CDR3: CAWGRDKKVYEQYF
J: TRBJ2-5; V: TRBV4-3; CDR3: CASSKTDQETQYF
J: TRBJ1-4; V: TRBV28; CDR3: CASSLGQTNEKLFF
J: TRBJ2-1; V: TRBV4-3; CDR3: CASSHAVGGKYNEQFF
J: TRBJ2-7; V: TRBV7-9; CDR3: CASSFLGQRYEQYF
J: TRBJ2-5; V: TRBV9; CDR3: CASSPSFWETQYF
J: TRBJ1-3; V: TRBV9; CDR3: CASSLRDGRSGNTIYF
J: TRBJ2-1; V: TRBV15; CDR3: CATSILAGGYNEQFF
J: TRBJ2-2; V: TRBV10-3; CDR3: CAITGQGSGELFF
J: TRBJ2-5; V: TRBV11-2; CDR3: CASSLAPGQETQYF
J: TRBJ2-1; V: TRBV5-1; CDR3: CASSQLEKNEQFF
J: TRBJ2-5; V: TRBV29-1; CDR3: CSVDWGGLETQYF
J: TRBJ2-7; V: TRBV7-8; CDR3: CASSFSGTTYEQYF
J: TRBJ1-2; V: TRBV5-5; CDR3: CASSRTVTGGTNYYGYTF
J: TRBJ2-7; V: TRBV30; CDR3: CAWSGLGGSLEQYF
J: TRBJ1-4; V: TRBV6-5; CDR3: CASSYLGQGGEKLFF
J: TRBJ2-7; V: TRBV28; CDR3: CASSLWGGRASEQYF
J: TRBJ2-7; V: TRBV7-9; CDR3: CASSRLVSQVSEQYF
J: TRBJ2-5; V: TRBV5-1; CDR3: CASSAATGGETQYF
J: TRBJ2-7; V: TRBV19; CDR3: CASSTIPGQGSYEQYF
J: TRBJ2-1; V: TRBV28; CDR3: CASSLTQDEQFF
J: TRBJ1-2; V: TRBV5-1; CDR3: CASSYRGQTDGYTF
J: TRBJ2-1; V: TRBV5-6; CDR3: CASSSTGLAFRNEQFF
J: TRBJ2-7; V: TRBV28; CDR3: CASSRKTPFYEQYF
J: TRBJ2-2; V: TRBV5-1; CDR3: CASSILTGKNTGELFF
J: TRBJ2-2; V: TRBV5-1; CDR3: CASSFGDREFTGELFF